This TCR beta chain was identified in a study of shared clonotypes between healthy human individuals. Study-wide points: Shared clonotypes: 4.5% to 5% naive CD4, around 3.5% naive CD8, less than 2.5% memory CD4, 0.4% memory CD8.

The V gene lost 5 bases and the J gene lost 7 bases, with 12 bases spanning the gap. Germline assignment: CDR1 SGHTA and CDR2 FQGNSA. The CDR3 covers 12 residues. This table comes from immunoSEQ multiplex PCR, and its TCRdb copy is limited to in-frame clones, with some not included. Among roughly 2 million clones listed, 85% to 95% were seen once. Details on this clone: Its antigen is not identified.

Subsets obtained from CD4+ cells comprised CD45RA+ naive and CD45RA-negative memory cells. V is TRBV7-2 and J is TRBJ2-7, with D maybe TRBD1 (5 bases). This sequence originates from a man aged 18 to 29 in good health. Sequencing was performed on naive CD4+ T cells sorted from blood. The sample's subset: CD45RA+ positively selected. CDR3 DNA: TGTGCCAGCAGCCTTATTAAGGGGGAGCAGTACTTC. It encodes CASSLIKGEQYF.